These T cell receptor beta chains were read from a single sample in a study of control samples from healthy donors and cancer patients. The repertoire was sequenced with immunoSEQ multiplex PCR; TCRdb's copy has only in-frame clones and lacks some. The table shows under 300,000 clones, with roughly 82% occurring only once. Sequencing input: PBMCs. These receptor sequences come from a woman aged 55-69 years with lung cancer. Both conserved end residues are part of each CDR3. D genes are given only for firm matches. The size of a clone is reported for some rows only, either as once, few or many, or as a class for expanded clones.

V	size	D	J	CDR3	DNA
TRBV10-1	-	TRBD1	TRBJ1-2	CASSDGDRAGGYTF	TGCGCCAGCAGTGATGGGGACAGGGCCGGTGGCTACACCTTC
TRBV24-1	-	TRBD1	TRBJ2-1	CATSDSFGQGDNEQFF	TGTGCCACCAGTGATTCATTTGGACAGGGGGATAATGAGCAGTTCTTC
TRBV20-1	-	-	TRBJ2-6	CSASKGGTGANVLTF	TGCAGTGCTAGTAAGGGGGGCACTGGGGCCAACGTCCTGACTTTC
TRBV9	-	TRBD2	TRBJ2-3	CASSVGLAGFTDTQYF	TGTGCCAGCAGCGTGGGACTAGCGGGGTTCACAGATACGCAGTATTTT
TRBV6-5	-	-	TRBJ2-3	CASSYSGGATDTQYF	TGTGCCAGCAGTTACTCCGGGGGCGCAACAGATACGCAGTATTTT
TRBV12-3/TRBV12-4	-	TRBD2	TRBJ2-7	CASSPSGTYEQYF	TGTGCCAGCAGCCCAAGCGGGACCTACGAGCAGTACTTC
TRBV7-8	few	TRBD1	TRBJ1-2	CASSLGGQVNYGYTF	TGTGCCAGCAGCTTAGGAGGACAGGTGAACTATGGCTACACCTTC
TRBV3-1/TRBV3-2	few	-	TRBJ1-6	CASSQGQADSPLHF	TGTGCCAGCAGCCAAGGGCAGGCGGATTCACCCCTCCACTTT
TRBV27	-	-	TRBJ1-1	CASNRRGDGTEAFF	TGTGCCAGCAACCGACGGGGGGATGGCACTGAAGCTTTCTTT
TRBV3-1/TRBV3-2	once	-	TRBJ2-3	CASSSPRQSTQYF	TGTGCCAGCAGCTCCCCTCGCCAGTCTACGCAGTATTTT
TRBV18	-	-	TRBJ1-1	CASSEDRLEAFF	TGTGCCAGCTCAGAGGACAGACTTGAAGCTTTCTTT
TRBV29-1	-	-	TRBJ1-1	CSVDQSDTEAFF	TGCAGCGTTGATCAGAGCGACACTGAAGCTTTCTTT
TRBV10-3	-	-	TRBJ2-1	CAISEGDGYNEQFF	TGTGCCATCAGTGAGGGAGACGGGTACAATGAGCAGTTCTTC
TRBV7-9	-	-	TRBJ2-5	CASTYGTFAETQYF	TGTGCCAGTACGTACGGGACGTTTGCAGAGACCCAGTACTTC
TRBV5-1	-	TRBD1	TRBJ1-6	CASRLTGKNSPLHF	TGCGCCAGCAGACTGACAGGGAAGAATTCACCCCTCCACTTT